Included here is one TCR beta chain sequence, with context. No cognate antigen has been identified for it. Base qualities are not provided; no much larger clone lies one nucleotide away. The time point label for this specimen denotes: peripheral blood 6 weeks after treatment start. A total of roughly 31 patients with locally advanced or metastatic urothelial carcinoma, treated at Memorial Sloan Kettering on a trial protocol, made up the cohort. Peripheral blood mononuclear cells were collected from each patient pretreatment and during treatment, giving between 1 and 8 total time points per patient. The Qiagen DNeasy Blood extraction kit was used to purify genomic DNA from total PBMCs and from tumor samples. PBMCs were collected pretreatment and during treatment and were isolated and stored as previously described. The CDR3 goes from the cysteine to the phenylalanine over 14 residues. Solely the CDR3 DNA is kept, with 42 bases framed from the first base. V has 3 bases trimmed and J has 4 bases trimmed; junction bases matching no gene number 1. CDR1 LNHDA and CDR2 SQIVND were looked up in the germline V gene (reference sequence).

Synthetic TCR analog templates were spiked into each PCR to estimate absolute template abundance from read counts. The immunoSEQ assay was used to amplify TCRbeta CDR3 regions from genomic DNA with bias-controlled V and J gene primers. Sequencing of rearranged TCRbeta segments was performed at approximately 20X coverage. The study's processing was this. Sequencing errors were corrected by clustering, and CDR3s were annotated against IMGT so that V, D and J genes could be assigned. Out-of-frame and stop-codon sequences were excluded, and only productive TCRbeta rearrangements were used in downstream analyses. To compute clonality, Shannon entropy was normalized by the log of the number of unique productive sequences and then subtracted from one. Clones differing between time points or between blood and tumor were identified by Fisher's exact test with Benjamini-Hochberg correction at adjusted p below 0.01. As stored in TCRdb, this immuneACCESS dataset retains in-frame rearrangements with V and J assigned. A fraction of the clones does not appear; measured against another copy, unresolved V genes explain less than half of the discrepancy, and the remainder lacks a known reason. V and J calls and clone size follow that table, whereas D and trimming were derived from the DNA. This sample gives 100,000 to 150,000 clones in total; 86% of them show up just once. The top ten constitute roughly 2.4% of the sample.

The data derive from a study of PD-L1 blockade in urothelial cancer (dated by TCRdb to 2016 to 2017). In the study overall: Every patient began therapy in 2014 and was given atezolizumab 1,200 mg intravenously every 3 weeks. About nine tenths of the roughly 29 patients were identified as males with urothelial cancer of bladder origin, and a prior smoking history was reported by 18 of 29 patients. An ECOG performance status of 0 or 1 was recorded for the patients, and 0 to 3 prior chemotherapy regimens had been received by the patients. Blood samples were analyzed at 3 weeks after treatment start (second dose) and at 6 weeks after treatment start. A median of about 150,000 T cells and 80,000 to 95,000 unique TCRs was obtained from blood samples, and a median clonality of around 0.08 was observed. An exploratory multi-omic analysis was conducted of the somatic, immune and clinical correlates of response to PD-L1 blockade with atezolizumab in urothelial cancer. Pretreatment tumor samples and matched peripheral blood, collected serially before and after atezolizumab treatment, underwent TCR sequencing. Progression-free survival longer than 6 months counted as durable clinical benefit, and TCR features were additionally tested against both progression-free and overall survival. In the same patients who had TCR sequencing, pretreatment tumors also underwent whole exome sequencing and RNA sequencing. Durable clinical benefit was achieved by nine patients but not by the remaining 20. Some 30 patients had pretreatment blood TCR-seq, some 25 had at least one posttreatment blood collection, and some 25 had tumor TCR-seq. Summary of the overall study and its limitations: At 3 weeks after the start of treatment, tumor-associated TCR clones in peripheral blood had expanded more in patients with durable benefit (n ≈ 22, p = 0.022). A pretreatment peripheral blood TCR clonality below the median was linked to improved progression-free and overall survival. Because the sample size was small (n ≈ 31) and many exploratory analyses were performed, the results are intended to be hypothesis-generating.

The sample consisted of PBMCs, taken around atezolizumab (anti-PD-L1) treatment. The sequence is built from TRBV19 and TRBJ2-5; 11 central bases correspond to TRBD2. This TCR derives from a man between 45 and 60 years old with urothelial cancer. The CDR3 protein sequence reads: CASSITSGRETQYF. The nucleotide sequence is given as TGTGCCAGTAGTATCACTAGCGGGAGAGAGACCCAGTACTTC.